This T cell receptor (beta chain) came from a study of cytomegalovirus exposure and HLA in healthy donors. These donors, healthy bone marrow donors, were studied. Germline V CDR1 and CDR2: SQVTM, ANQGSEA. Trimming took off 4 bases at V and 4 bases at J, with 8 bases between the two ends. The CDR3 is 11 amino acids. Study observations and caveats: In a later analysis, TCR beta V- and J-gene trimming showed a link to a missense DCLRE1C variant. In vitro confirmation showed three CMV-associated chains to be CMV antigen specific.

The PCR was carried out with 60 Vbeta primers and 13 Jbeta primers. Measured with immunoSEQ multiplex PCR; TCRdb has only the in-frame clones, and not every one. This sample's clone table lists about 200,000 clones. Comments on this clone: Its antigen remains unidentified.

The chain combines TRBV29-1 with TRBJ2-7; D gene unclear. The sequence was collected from a girl aged 2 to 10 in good health and CMV-seropositive. Material: PBMCs. The CDR3 here is CSVGYEYEQYF. The CDR3 DNA reads TGCAGCGTTGGCTACGAGTACGAGCAGTACTTC.